One and the same sample provided the 27 T cell receptor beta chains below, sequenced in a study of shared clonotypes between healthy human individuals. Some clones are missing from TCRdb's copy, which holds only in-frame ones; the method was immunoSEQ multiplex PCR. The repertoire consists of millions of clones, with roughly 95% occurring once and the leading ten covering around 1.1%. CD45RO negativity and positive selection for CCR7 defined naive CD8 cells, a population that excluded terminally differentiated effector memory CD45RA+ cells. Material: naive CD8+ T cells sorted from blood. The receptors stem from a man younger than 30 in good health.

The chain couples TRBV6-1 to TRBJ2-2; TRBD2 matches 12 bases. CDR3 size: 17 residues. V lost 1 base and J lost 6; bases outside the gene matches: 6. Germline V CDR1 and CDR2: MNHNS, SASEGT. DNA for the CDR3: TGTGCCAGCAGTGAAGGACTAGCGGGAGTAAATGCCGGGGAGCTGTTTTTT. Amino acids: CASSEGLAGVNAGELFF.

The chain employs TRBV28 and TRBJ1-3, with 11 bases matching TRBD1. CDR3 length: 19 amino acids. The germline V gene has CDR1 MDHEN and CDR2 SYDVKM. V lost 1 base to trimming and J lost 0 bases; unmatched junction nucleotides: 8. The CDR3 DNA reads as TGTGCCAGCAGTTTATCGGATTGGACAGGGGGCCCCTCTGGAAACACCATATATTTT. Its translation is CASSLSDWTGGPSGNTIYF. Drawing the rest from reference TRBV28 and TRBJ1-3, the complete variable domain is DVKVTQSSRYLVKRTGEKVFLECVQDMDHENMFWYRQDPGLGLRLIYFSYDVKMKEKGDIPEGYSVSREKKERFSLILESASTNQTSMYLCASSLSDWTGGPSGNTIYFGEGSWLTVV.

This sequence joins TRBV2 and TRBJ2-3, with D possibly TRBD1 on 5 matching bases. This CDR3 comprises 14 residues. The V gene's germline CDR1 is SNHLY and CDR2 FYNNEI. Trimming removed 3 bases from V and 6 bases from J, with 13 bases in between. DNA of the CDR3: TGTGCCAGCAGTGACCGGGTGGGGCTGGATACGCAGTATTTT. It translates to CASSDRVGLDTQYF.

The rearrangement joins TRBV2 to TRBJ1-3; D ambiguous. This CDR3 spans 11 amino acids. Germline CDR1 reads SNHLY; CDR2 reads FYNNEI. The V end lost 5 bases, the J end lost 8 bases, and 7 bases lay between the germline ends. CDR3 in DNA: TGTGCCAGCAGTCTCGGGGACACCATATATTTT. Protein: CASSLGDTIYF.

This chain connects TRBV28 to TRBJ2-2; TRBD1 matches at 7 bases. The J segment lost 0 bases and the V segment lost 6 bases, leaving 4 bases of the junction unmatched. CDR1 is MDHEN, CDR2 SYDVKM, per germline. The CDR3 is 15 amino acids. This chain's CDR3 is CASSQDRANTGELFF. CDR3 in DNA: TGTGCCAGCAGCCAAGACAGGGCGAACACCGGGGAGCTGTTTTTT.

V usage is TRBV2 and J usage is TRBJ2-5; D perhaps matches TRBD1 (6 bases). Germline values: CDR1 SNHLY, CDR2 FYNNEI. This CDR3 contains 16 residues. The V gene lost 0 bases and the J gene lost 4 bases, with 15 bases spanning the gap. CDR3 DNA: TGTGCCAGCAGTGAAGCCCCACAGGGCACGAGAGAGACCCAGTACTTC. Protein: CASSEAPQGTRETQYF.

Regarding this clone: The junction and the germline gene differ at one end; a read error may be behind it. This rearrangement joins TRBV7-7 to TRBJ2-2, with no clear D. This CDR3 has 12 residues. Germline V lookup: CDR1 SSHAT, CDR2 FNYEAQ (reference sequence). CDR3 nucleotides: TGTGCTAGCAGCTTAAACCCCGGGGAGCTGTTTTTT. Translated, it gives CASSLNPGELFF.

The J gene is TRBJ2-3, the V gene TRBV11-2, with 7 nucleotides matching TRBD2. V lost 4 bases, J lost 0 bases, and 4 bases stayed unmatched. The CDR3 length is 15 residues. CDR1 is SGHAT, CDR2 FQNNGV, per germline. The CDR3 nucleotides read TGTGCCAGCAGCTCCGCGGGGGAGAGCACAGATACGCAGTATTTT. Translation: CASSSAGESTDTQYF.

This clone occurred once. V usage is TRBV13 and J usage is TRBJ1-1; possibly TRBD1 for D (5 bases). V was clipped by 5 bases and J by 6 bases, with 22 bases between them. CDR3 length equals 16 residues. Looked up from germline, CDR1 is PRHDT and CDR2 is FYEKMQ (reference sequence). CDR3 protein: CASSIRQVGPGAEAFF. The DNA for the CDR3 is TGTGCCAGCAGCATCCGCCAAGTGGGGCCGGGGGCTGAAGCTTTCTTT. Variable domain in full (rest from reference TRBV13 and TRBJ1-1): AAGVIQSPRHLIKEKRETATLKCYPIPRHDTVYWYQQGPGQDPQFLISFYEKMQSDKGSIPDRFSAQQFSDYHSELNMSSLELGDSALYFCASSIRQVGPGAEAFFGQGTRLTVV.

The genes are TRBV4-1 and TRBJ2-2; TRBD2 agrees at 8 bases. After removal of 2 bases from V and 0 bases from J, the junction contained 2 bases not matched to a gene. CDR1 and CDR2 from the germline V gene are MGHRA and YSYEKL. The CDR3 is 16 amino acids. The CDR3 sequence: CASSQRTSPNTGELFF. The CDR3 bases are TGCGCCAGCAGCCAAAGGACTAGCCCGAACACCGGGGAGCTGTTTTTT.

This clone was seen once. The chain joins TRBV19 to TRBJ1-4; perhaps TRBD1 as D (5 bases). The CDR3 contains 16 residues. Between the trimmed V and J ends, which lost 8 bases and 8 bases, there was a span of 24 bases. Per germline, CDR1 LNHDA and CDR2 SQIVND (reference sequence). The CDR3 nucleotides read TGTGCCAGTCATAAAGGGGCAACAACTAAGAGGGAAAAACTGTTTTTT. This codes for CASHKGATTKREKLFF.

The chain links TRBV2 to TRBJ1-5; weak D call: TRBD1 (5 bases). This CDR3 region has 12 residues. The germline V gene has CDR1 SNHLY and CDR2 FYNNEI. V shed 8 bases and J shed 6 bases, with 11 bases lying between them. In nucleotides, the CDR3 is TGTGCCAGCGGGCAGGGATCTCAGCCCCAGCATTTT. This codes for CASGQGSQPQHF.

The chain carries TRBV13 and TRBJ2-3; D assignment may be TRBD1 or TRBD2 (6 bases each). V was shortened by 0 bases and J by 0 bases, with 13 bases between the two germline ends. CDR1 and CDR2 (germline): PRHDT, FYEKMQ (reference sequence). The CDR3 loop spans 17 amino acids. CDR3 in DNA: TGTGCCAGCAGCTTAGGTACGGGGGCCTCTAGCACAGATACGCAGTATTTT. Its translation: CASSLGTGASSTDTQYF.

This chain joins TRBV4-3 and TRBJ1-4; D perhaps matches TRBD1 (5 bases). The V gene lost 0 bases and the J gene lost 1 base, with 9 bases spanning the gap. There are 16 residues in the CDR3. Germline values: CDR1 LGHNA, CDR2 YSLEER. The CDR3 sequence: CASSQDDGGTNEKLFF. In DNA form, the CDR3 reads TGCGCCAGCAGCCAAGATGACGGGGGAACTAATGAAAAACTGTTTTTT.

The chain carries TRBV27 and TRBJ2-7, with 10 bases fitting TRBD2. The trim removed 3 bases at V and 2 bases at J, leaving 4 bases unmatched. Germline CDR1 and CDR2: MNHEY and SMNVEV (reference sequence). This CDR3 is 15 amino acids long. CDR3 nucleotides: TGTGCCAGCAGTTTGCAGCGGGGGGGCCCCTACGAGCAGTACTTC. Protein product: CASSLQRGGPYEQYF.

The genes are TRBV5-5 and TRBJ2-3; unclear D gene. This CDR3 is built from 15 residues. Germline values: CDR1 SGHKS, CDR2 YYEKEE (reference sequence). The V gene lost 0 bases and the J gene lost 7 bases, with 15 bases spanning the gap. CDR3 in DNA: TGTGCCAGCAGCTTGGAGGGCCCAGTGAGGAATACGCAGTATTTT. This codes for CASSLEGPVRNTQYF. Variable domain in full (rest from reference TRBV5-5 and TRBJ2-3): DAGVTQSPTHLIKTRGQQVTLRCSPISGHKSVSWYQQVLGQGPQFIFQYYEKEERGRGNFPDRFSARQFPNYSSELNVNALLLGDSALYLCASSLEGPVRNTQYFGPGTRLTVL.

The DNA of the CDR3 is TGTGCCAGCAGCCAGGGGGGGGCTTACGAGCAGTACTTC. As protein: CASSQGGAYEQYF. The chain combines TRBV11-2 with TRBJ2-7; D may match TRBD1 or TRBD2 (7 bases each). This CDR3 has 13 amino acids. The V and J ends lost 5 bases and 4 bases respectively, with 12 bases between them. Germline CDR1 SGHAT, CDR2 FQNNGV.

This clone has a single count. The chain uses TRBV7-2 and TRBJ2-1; tentative D call: TRBD2 (6 bases). This CDR3 comprises 16 residues. Germline V lookup: CDR1 SGHTA, CDR2 FQGNSA. The germline V and J ends were trimmed by 2 bases and 7 bases, with 18 bases remaining between them. CDR3 sequence: CASSLIGGETRNEQFF. The CDR3 nucleotides are TGTGCCAGCAGCTTAATCGGCGGGGAGACTAGGAATGAGCAGTTCTTC.

This clone was observed once. The chain links TRBV9 to TRBJ2-3; D is ambiguous. Germline CDR1 is SGDLS and CDR2 is YYNGEE. This CDR3 region has 13 residues. V was trimmed by 2 bases and J by 6 bases, leaving 10 bases between them. The CDR3 sequence: CASSVSDWDTQYF. The DNA of the CDR3 is TGTGCCAGCAGCGTCTCCGACTGGGATACGCAGTATTTT.

This chain uses TRBV6-1 with TRBJ2-1, with 8 bases aligning to TRBD1. CDR3 length equals 14 residues. J lost 8 bases, V lost 4 bases, and 7 bases had no gene match. Germline CDR1 MNHNS, CDR2 SASEGT. CDR3 amino acids: CASSGTGLDDEQFF. CDR3 in DNA: TGTGCCAGCAGTGGGACAGGGTTGGACGATGAGCAGTTCTTC.

V and J are TRBV4-3 and TRBJ2-1; 8 bases align to TRBD2. J gave up 8 bases and V 0 bases, and 9 bases lay outside the gene matches. This CDR3 comprises 16 residues. Per germline, CDR1 LGHNA and CDR2 YSLEER. DNA of the CDR3: TGCGCCAGCAGCCAAGAGGGCGGGAGGCCAATCCATGAGCAGTTCTTC. Translation: CASSQEGGRPIHEQFF.

V usage is TRBV5-6 and J usage is TRBJ2-7; no reliable D call. CDR1 and CDR2 (germline): SGHDT, YYEEEE. V gave up 0 bases and J gave up 0 bases, with 10 bases separating them. There are 15 residues in the CDR3. CDR3 sequence (DNA): TGTGCCAGCAGCTTGGATCTTCAGTCCTCCTACGAGCAGTACTTC. Its protein product is CASSLDLQSSYEQYF.

The genes are TRBV10-1 and TRBJ2-5, with 10 bases fitting TRBD2. CDR3 size: 15 residues. Germline V gives CDR1 WNHNN, CDR2 SYGVQD (reference sequence). After removal of 0 bases from V and 5 bases from J, the junction contained 3 bases not matched to a gene. CDR3 DNA: TGCGCCAGCAGTGAGTCGCCTAGCGGGAGCGAGACCCAGTACTTC. It codes for CASSESPSGSETQYF.

A remark on this clone: Other nucleotide sequences in the sample specify the same CDR3. This chain connects TRBV5-4 to TRBJ2-3; no clear D gene. V was trimmed by 2 bases and J by 4 bases, leaving 2 bases between them. The CDR3 is made up of 11 amino acids. Germline CDR1 is SGHNT and CDR2 is YYREEE (reference sequence). CDR3 loop: CASSLADTQYF. The CDR3 DNA is TGTGCCAGCAGCTTAGCAGATACGCAGTATTTT.

The gene calls are TRBV6-6 and TRBJ2-7, with D uncertain. Germline V gene sequence: CDR1 MNHNY, CDR2 SVGAGI (reference sequence). Trimming took off 0 bases at V and 4 bases at J, with 7 bases between the two ends. CDR3 length: 13 amino acids. The CDR3 sequence is CASSYSWEYEQYF. In DNA form, the CDR3 reads TGTGCCAGCAGTTACTCCTGGGAATACGAGCAGTACTTC.

The genes are TRBV7-6 and TRBJ2-7; 8 bases line up with TRBD2. This CDR3 contains 15 residues. The ends lost 5 bases at V and 1 base at J; junction bases unmatched: 7. CDR1 SGHVS and CDR2 FNYEAQ come from the germline V gene. The CDR3 spells CASSLSGGGSYEQYF. As DNA, the CDR3 is TGTGCCAGCAGCCTGAGCGGGGGTGGGTCCTACGAGCAGTACTTC.

This clone was recorded only once. The V gene is TRBV4-1, the J gene TRBJ2-4; 7 bases are a match to TRBD1. After removal of 4 bases from V and 6 bases from J, the junction contained 12 bases not matched to a gene. The length of the CDR3 is 16 residues. Germline CDR1 is MGHRA and CDR2 is YSYEKL. CDR3 in amino acids: CASSPYLGGSGNIQYF. The CDR3 DNA sequence: TGCGCCAGCAGCCCGTACCTAGGGGGCTCAGGAAACATTCAGTACTTC.